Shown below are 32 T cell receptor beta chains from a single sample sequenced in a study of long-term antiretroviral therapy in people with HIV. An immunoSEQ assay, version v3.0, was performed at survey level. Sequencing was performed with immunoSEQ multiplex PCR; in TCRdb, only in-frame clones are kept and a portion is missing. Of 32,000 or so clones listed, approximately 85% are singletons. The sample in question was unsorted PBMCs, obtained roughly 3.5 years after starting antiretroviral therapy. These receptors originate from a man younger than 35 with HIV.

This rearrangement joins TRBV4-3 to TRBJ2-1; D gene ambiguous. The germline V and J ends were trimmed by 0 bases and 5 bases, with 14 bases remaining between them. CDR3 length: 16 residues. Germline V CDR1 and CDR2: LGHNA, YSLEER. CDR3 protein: CASSQDDRSENNEQFF. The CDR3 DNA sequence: TGCGCCAGCAGCCAAGACGACCGAAGCGAGAACAATGAGCAGTTCTTC.

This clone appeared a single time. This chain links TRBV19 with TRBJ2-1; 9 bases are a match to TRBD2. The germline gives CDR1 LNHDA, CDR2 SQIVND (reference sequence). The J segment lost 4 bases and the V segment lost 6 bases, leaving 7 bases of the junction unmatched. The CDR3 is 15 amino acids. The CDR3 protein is CASSSLAGRYNEQFF. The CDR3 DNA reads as TGTGCCAGTAGCTCCCTAGCGGGACGGTACAATGAGCAGTTCTTC.

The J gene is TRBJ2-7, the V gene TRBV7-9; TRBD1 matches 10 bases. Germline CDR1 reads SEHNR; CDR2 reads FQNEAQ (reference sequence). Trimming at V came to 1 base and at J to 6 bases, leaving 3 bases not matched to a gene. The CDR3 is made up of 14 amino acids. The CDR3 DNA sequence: TGTGCCAGCAGCTTAGAGGGGGACAGGGGCGAGCAGTACTTC. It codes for CASSLEGDRGEQYF.

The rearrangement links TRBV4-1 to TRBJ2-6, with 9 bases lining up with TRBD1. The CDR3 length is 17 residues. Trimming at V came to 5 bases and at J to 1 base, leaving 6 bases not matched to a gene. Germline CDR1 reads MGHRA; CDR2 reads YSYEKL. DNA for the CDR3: TGCGCCAGCAGCTATGGGACAGGGAAGTCTGGGGCCAACGTCCTGACTTTC. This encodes CASSYGTGKSGANVLTF.

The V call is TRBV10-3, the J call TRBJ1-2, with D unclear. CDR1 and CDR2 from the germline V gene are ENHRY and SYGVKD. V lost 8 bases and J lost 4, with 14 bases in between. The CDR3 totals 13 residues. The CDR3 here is CAIAGEGSYGYTF. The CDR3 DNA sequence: TGTGCCATCGCCGGGGAGGGAAGCTATGGCTACACCTTC.

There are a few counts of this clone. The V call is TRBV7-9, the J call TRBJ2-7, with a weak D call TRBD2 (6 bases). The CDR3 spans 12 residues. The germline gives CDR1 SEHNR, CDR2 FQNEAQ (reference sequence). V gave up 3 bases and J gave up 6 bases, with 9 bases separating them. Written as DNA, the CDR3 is TGTGCCAGCAGCTTGGGACTCGGCGAGCAGTACTTC. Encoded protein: CASSLGLGEQYF.

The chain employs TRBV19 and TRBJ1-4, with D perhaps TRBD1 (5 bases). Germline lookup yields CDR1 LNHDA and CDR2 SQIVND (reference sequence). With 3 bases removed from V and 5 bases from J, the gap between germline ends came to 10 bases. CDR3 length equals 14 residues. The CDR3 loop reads CASSIGGDNEKLFF. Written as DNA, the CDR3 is TGTGCCAGTAGTATCGGAGGGGACAATGAAAAACTGTTTTTT.

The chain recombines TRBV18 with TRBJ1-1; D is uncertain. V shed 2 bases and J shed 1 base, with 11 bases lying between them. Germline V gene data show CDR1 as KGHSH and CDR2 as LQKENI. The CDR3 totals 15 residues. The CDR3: CASSPRVSKNTEAFF. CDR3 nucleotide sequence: TGTGCCAGCTCACCAAGGGTGTCAAAGAACACTGAAGCTTTCTTT. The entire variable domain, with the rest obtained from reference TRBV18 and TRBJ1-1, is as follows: NAGVMQNPRHLVRRRGQEARLRCSPMKGHSHVYWYRQLPEEGLKFMVYLQKENIIDESGMPKERFSAEFPKEGPSILRIQQVVRGDSAAYFCASSPRVSKNTEAFFGQGTRLTVV.

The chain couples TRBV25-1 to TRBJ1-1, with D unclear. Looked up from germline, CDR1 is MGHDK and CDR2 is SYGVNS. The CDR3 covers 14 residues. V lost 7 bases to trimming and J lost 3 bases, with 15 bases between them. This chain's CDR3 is CASTREVGDTEAFF. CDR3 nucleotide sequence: TGTGCCAGCACTCGTGAAGTTGGGGACACTGAAGCTTTCTTT.

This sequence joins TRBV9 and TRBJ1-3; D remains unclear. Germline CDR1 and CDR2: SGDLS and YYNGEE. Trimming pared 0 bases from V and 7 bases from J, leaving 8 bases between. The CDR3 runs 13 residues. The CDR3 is CASSVDPGNTIYF. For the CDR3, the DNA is TGTGCCAGCAGCGTAGATCCAGGCAACACCATATATTTT.

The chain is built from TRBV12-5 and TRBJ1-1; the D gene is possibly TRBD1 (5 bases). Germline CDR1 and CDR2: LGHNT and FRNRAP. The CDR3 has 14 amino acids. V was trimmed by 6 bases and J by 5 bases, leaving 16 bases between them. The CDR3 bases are TGTGCTAGTGGACCGGGACCCTTGGCGACTGAAGCTTTCTTT. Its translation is CASGPGPLATEAFF.

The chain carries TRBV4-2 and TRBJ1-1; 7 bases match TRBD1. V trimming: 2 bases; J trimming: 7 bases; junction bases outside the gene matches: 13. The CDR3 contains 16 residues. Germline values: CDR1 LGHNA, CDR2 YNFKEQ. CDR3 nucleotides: TGTGCCAGCAGCCAACTAGATCGACAGGGTGCAGGTGAAGCTTTCTTT. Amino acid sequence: CASSQLDRQGAGEAFF.

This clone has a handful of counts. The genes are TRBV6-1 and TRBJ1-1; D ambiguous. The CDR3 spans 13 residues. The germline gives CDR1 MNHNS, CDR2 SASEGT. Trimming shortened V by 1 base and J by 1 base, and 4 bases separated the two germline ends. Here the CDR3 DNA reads TGTGCCAGCAGTGAAGGAGAGAACACTGAAGCTTTCTTT. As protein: CASSEGENTEAFF.

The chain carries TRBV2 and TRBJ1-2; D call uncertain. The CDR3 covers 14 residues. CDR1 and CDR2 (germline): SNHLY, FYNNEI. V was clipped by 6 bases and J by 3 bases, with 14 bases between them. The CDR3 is CASSPPAGDYGYTF. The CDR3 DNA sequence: TGTGCCAGCAGCCCCCCGGCTGGGGACTATGGCTACACCTTC.

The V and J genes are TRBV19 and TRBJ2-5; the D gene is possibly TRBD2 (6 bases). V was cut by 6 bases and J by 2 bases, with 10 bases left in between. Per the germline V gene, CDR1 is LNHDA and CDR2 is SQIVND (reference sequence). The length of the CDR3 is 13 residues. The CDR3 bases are TGTGCCAGTAGCCCTGGGACTCAAGAGACCCAGTACTTC. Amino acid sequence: CASSPGTQETQYF.

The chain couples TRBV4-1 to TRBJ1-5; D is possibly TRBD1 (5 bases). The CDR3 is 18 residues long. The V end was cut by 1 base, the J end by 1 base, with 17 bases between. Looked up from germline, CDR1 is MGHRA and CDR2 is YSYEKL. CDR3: CASSQGFLGPASNQPQHF. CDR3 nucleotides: TGCGCCAGCAGCCAAGGATTTCTGGGGCCTGCGAGCAATCAGCCCCAGCATTTT.

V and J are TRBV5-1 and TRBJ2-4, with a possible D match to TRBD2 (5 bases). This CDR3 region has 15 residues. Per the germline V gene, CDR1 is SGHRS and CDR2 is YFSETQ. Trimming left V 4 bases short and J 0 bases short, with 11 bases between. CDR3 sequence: CASSPLREAKNIQYF. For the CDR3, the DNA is TGCGCCAGCAGCCCCCTGAGGGAAGCCAAAAACATTCAGTACTTC. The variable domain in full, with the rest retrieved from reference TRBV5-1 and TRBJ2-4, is KAGVTQTPRYLIKTRGQQVTLSCSPISGHRSVSWYQQTPGQGLQFLFEYFSETQRNKGNFPGRFSGRQFSNSRSEMNVSTLELGDSALYLCASSPLREAKNIQYFGAGTRLSVL.

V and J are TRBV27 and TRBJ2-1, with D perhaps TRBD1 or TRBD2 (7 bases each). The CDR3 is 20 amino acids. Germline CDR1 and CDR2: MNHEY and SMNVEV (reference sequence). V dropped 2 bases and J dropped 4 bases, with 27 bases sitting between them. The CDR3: CASSLQGGGSGLADYNEQFF. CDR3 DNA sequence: TGTGCCAGCAGTTTACAGGGGGGGGGCTCCGGGCTAGCGGATTACAATGAGCAGTTCTTC.

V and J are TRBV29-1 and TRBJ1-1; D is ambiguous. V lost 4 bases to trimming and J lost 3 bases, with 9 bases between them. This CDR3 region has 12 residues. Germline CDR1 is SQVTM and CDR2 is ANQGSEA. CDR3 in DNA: TGCAGCGTTGTGTGGGATCACACTGAAGCTTTCTTT. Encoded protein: CSVVWDHTEAFF. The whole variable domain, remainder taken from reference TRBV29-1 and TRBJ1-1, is SAVISQKPSRDICQRGTSLTIQCQVDSQVTMMFWYRQQPGQSLTLIATANQGSEATYESGFVIDKFPISRPNLTFSTLTVSNMSPEDSSIYLCSVVWDHTEAFFGQGTRLTVV.

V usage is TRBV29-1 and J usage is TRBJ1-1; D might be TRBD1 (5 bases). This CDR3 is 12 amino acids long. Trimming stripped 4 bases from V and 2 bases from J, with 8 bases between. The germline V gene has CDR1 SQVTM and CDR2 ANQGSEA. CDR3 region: CSVGGSNTEAFF. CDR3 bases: TGCAGCGTTGGGGGCAGCAACACTGAAGCTTTCTTT.

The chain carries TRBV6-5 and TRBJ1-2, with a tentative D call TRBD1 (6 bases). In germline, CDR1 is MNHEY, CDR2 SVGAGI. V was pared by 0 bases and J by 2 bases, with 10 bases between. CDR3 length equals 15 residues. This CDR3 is CASSYSGDINYGYTF. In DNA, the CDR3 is TGTGCCAGCAGTTACTCGGGGGACATAAACTATGGCTACACCTTC.

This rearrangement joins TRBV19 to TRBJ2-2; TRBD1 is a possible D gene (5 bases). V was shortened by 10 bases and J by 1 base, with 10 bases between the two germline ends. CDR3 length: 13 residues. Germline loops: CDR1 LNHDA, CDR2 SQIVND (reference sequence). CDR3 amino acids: CATAGWNTGELFF. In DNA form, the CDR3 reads TGTGCCACCGCAGGGTGGAACACCGGGGAGCTGTTTTTT.

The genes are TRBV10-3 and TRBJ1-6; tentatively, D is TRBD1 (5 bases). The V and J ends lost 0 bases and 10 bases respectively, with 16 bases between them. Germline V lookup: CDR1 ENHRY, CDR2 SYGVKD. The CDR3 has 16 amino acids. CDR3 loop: CAISESIRRGWSPLHF. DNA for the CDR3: TGTGCCATCAGTGAGTCGATTCGGAGGGGTTGGTCACCCCTCCACTTT.

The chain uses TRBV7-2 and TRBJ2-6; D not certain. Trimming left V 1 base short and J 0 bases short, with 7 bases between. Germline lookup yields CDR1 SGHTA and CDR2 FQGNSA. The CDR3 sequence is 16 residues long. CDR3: CASSLDTISGANVLTF. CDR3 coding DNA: TGTGCCAGCAGCTTAGATACGATCTCTGGGGCCAACGTCCTGACTTTC.

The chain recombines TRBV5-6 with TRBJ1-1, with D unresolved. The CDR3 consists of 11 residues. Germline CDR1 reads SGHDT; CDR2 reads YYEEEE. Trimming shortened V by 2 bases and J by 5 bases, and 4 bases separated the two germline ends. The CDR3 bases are TGTGCCAGCAGCTTACAGACTGAAGCTTTCTTT. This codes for CASSLQTEAFF.

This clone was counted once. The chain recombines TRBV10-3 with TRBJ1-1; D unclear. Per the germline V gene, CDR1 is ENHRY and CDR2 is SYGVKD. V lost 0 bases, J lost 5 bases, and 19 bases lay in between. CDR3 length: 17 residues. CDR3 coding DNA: TGTGCCATCAGTGAGTCAACCCGTTGGGAGTCGGGAACTGAAGCTTTCTTT. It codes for CAISESTRWESGTEAFF.

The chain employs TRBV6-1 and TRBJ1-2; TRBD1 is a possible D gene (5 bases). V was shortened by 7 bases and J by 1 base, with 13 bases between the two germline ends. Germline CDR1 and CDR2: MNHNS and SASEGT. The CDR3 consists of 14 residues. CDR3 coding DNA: TGTGCCAGCACCGGCGGACATCATAACTATGGCTACACCTTC. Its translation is CASTGGHHNYGYTF.

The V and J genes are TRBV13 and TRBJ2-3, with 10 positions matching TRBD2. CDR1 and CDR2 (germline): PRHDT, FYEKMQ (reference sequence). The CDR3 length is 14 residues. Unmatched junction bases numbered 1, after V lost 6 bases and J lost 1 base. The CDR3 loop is CASRGTSGTDTQYF. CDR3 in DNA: TGTGCCAGCAGGGGGACTAGCGGCACAGATACGCAGTATTTT.

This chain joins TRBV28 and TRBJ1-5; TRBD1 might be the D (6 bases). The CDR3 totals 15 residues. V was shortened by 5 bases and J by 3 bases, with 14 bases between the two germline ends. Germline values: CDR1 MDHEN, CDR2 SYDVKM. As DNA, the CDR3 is TGTGCCAGCAGTCCCATACAGGGCGACAATCAGCCCCAGCATTTT. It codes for CASSPIQGDNQPQHF.

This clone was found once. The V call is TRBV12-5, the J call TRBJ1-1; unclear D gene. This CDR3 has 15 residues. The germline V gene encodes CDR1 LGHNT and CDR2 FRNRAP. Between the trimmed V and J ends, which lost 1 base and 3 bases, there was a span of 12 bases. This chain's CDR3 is CASGLALGPDTEAFF. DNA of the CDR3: TGTGCTAGTGGTTTGGCCCTCGGTCCGGACACTGAAGCTTTCTTT.

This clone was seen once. The CDR3 region has the DNA TGCGCCAGCAGCTTGGCCGGGTCTAGCGGAACCTACGAGCAGTACTTC. Residues: CASSLAGSSGTYEQYF. V usage is TRBV5-1 and J usage is TRBJ2-7; 7 bases fit TRBD2. CDR1 SGHRS and CDR2 YFSETQ come from the germline V gene. The CDR3 length is 16 residues. Trimming at V came to 0 bases and at J to 2 bases, leaving 8 bases not matched to a gene.

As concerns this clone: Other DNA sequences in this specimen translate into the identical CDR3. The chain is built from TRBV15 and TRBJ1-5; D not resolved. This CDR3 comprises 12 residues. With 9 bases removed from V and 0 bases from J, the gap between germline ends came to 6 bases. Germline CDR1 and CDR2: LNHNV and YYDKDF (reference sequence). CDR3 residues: CATRDSNQPQHF. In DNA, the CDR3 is TGTGCCACTCGGGATAGCAATCAGCCCCAGCATTTT.